This T cell receptor (beta chain) is from a study of shared T cell receptors in the human thymus. This clone was counted a single time. The CDR3 is made up of 18 amino acids. V was pared by 4 bases and J by 5 bases, with 16 bases of the junction left unmatched. In germline, CDR1 is LNHNV, CDR2 YYDKDF (reference sequence). Data came from immunoSEQ multiplex PCR; TCRdb stores just in-frame clones and leaves some out. The table lists 600,000 or so clones, 70% to 90% of them singletons. Another study also made use of these data, one on human thymus T cells.

The rearrangement links TRBV15 to TRBJ2-5; 10 bases fit TRBD2. This receptor was taken from a boy less than two years old with a congenital heart defect. The sequencing sample was made of thymocytes. The CDR3 region is CATSIDPPSAGGEETQYF. In DNA, the CDR3 is TGTGCCACCAGCATAGACCCGCCCTCAGCGGGAGGGGAGGAGACCCAGTACTTC. The whole variable domain, filled in from reference TRBV15 and TRBJ2-5, reads DAMVIQNPRYQVTQFGKPVTLSCSQTLNHNVMYWYQQKSSQAPKLLFHYYDKDFNNEADTPDNFQSRRPNTSFCFLDIRSPGLGDTAMYLCATSIDPPSAGGEETQYFGPGTRLLVL.